This record covers a single T cell receptor beta chain. The antigen is undetermined. The CDR3 extends over 14 amino acids. Germline CDR1 is MGHDK and CDR2 is SYGVNS. Trimming pared 6 bases from V and 4 bases from J, leaving 14 bases between. This entry is derived from a study of PD-1 blockade in classical Hodgkin lymphoma. General study findings and limits: Before treatment, complete responders showed about the same diversity as newly diagnosed patients. With CD4+ cells, TCR diversity rose significantly by C4D1, but not with CD8+ cells. Newly diagnosed patients had baseline TCR diversity that was reportedly lower than that of healthy donors.

Time point defined: cycle 4 day 1 (C4D1), after less than 7 weeks of nivolumab. Every one of the patients relapsed after autologous stem cell transplantation (brentuximab vedotin exposure was variable). From thawed PBMCs, CD4+ T cells were purified using magnetic negative selection. The method was immunoSEQ multiplex PCR; TCRdb's version includes in-frame clones alone and lacks a portion of them. Of 30,000 to 35,000 clones listed, around 80% are singletons. This clonotype was obtained from a human donor with classical Hodgkin lymphoma. The sequencing here drew on CD4+ T cells from blood, taken before the fourth cycle of nivolumab. This rearrangement joins TRBV25-1 to TRBJ2-3, with D possibly TRBD2 on 5 matching bases. The CDR3: CASSVGVVADTQYF. The DNA of the CDR3 is TGTGCCAGCAGCGTCGGGGTCGTAGCAGATACGCAGTATTTT.